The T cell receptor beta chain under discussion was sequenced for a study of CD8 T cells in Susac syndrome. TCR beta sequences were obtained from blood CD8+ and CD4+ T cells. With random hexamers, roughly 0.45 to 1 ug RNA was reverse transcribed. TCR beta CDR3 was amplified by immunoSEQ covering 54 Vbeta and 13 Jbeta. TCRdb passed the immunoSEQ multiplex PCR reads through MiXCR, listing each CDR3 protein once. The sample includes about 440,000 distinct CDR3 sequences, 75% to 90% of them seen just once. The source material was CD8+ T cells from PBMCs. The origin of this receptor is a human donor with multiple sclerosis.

Written as DNA, the CDR3 is TGCGCCAGCAGCCAATTACAGGGTTGGAATCAGCCCCAGCATTTT. It yields the protein CASSQLQGWNQPQHF. V is TRBV4-1 and J is TRBJ1-5; possible D gene TRBD1, 6 bases. This CDR3 contains 15 residues. Between the trimmed V and J ends, which lost 2 bases and 4 bases, there was a span of 12 bases. CDR1 and CDR2 from the germline V gene are MGHRA and YSYEKL.